This TCR beta chain was sequenced in a study of identical twins. Study-level points and caveats: Within beta out-of-frame sequences, the excess sharing observed between twins was weaker. While abundant cord blood beta clonotypes carried fewer insertions, memory repertoires showed no such pattern.

This clonotype was detected a few times. The antigen is unknown. V dropped 1 base and J dropped 5; count of bases not matched to a gene: 14. Looked up from germline, CDR1 is SGHAT and CDR2 is FQNNGV. The CDR3 is 19 amino acids. Template switching created a universal primer site, and the cDNA included unique molecular identifiers. TCRdb re-called the 5' RACE reads with MiXCR, one entry per CDR3 protein. The sample holds around 500,000 distinct CDR3 sequences; 14% are singletons and the top ten take around 0.52%. Another study also made use of these data, one on yellow fever vaccine responses in identical twins. That paper notes: Twins reportedly mounted vaccine T cell responses that seemed partly convergent, partly personalized.

The TCR comes from a young woman in good health. J is TRBJ2-2 and V is TRBV11-2, with 9 bases that match TRBD1. Sequenced: CD4+ T cells sorted from blood. The chain's CDR3 is CASSLVRDRARGRTGELFF. Written as DNA, the CDR3 is TGTGCCAGCAGCTTAGTCCGGGACAGGGCCAGAGGACGGACCGGGGAGCTGTTTTTT.